The 22 T cell receptor beta chains below all came from one sample that was sequenced in a study of identical twins (dated by TCRdb to 2015 to 2016). Library construction relied on 5' RACE. The sequencer listed for this sample is Illumina HiSeq 2000. TCRdb itself trimmed the public reads at Q25 with fastp, ran MiXCR and retained productive beta chains. Each entry merges the rows of one CDR3 protein and shows their most common DNA and genes. The sample table contains a few hundred thousand distinct CDR3 sequences; only one count was recorded for 9.6% of them. The ten most abundant clones make up roughly 3% of the sample. The data were also submitted as part of a second study, on yellow fever vaccine responses in identical twins.

Material: PBMCs. These TCRs come from a woman aged 18-29 years in good health.

There are a few counts of this clonotype. The chain employs TRBV29-1 and TRBJ1-3; no reliable D call. Trimming pared 4 bases from V and 3 bases from J, leaving 16 bases between. The CDR3 covers 15 residues. From germline, CDR1 is SQVTM and CDR2 ANQGSEA. CDR3 protein: CSVVGLGTDGNTIYF. In DNA, the CDR3 is TGCAGCGTTGTGGGGTTGGGTACAGATGGAAACACCATATATTTT.

The chain recombines TRBV19 with TRBJ2-2, with TRBD2 matching 7 bases. The CDR3 runs 14 residues. Germline V lookup: CDR1 LNHDA, CDR2 SQIVND (reference sequence). The V segment lost 6 bases and the J segment 5 bases; nucleotides outside the gene matches: 6. The CDR3 sequence is CASRATGGTGELFF. CDR3 sequence (DNA): TGTGCCAGTAGGGCCACGGGGGGAACCGGGGAGCTGTTTTTT. Looking up the rest from reference TRBV19 and TRBJ2-2 gives the full variable domain: DGGITQSPKYLFRKEGQNVTLSCEQNLNHDAMYWYRQDPGQGLRLIYYSQIVNDFQKGDIAEGYSVSREKKESFPLTVTSAQKNPTAFYLCASRATGGTGELFFGEGSRLTVL.

V is TRBV6-5 and J is TRBJ2-7, with D unclear. This CDR3 is 14 amino acids long. Germline lookup yields CDR1 MNHEY and CDR2 SVGAGI. Trimming took off 0 bases at V and 4 bases at J, with 10 bases between the two ends. CDR3 loop: CASSYSSPEYEQYF. For the CDR3, the DNA is TGTGCCAGCAGTTACTCGAGTCCGGAATACGAGCAGTACTTC.

This clonotype has a handful of counts. V usage is TRBV3-1 and J usage is TRBJ2-5, with 8 bases identical to TRBD1. The V gene's germline CDR1 is LGHDT and CDR2 YNNKEL (reference sequence). After removal of 6 bases from V and 5 bases from J, the junction contained 8 bases not matched to a gene. The CDR3 length is 14 residues. The CDR3 sequence: CASRVGQGRETQYF. The CDR3 DNA sequence: TGTGCCAGCAGGGTTGGACAGGGCCGGGAGACCCAGTACTTC.

V is TRBV3-1 and J is TRBJ1-4; D gene ambiguous. Germline values: CDR1 LGHDT, CDR2 YNNKEL (reference sequence). V lost 4 bases and J lost 7, with 13 bases in between. The CDR3 sequence is 14 residues long. CDR3 coding DNA: TGTGCCAGCAGCCTTCGGAGGTTGGGTGAAAAACTGTTTTTT. Amino acids: CASSLRRLGEKLFF. Full variable domain (missing parts from reference TRBV3-1 and TRBJ1-4): DTAVSQTPKYLVTQMGNDKSIKCEQNLGHDTMYWYKQDSKKFLKIMFSYNNKELIINETVPNRFSPKSPDKAHLNLHINSLELGDSAVYFCASSLRRLGEKLFFGSGTQLSVL.

This clonotype was observed many times. The chain recombines TRBV12-3 or TRBV12-4 with TRBJ2-1; perhaps TRBD2 as D (6 bases). Trimming stripped 6 bases from V and 7 bases from J, with 16 bases between. The CDR3 loop spans 14 amino acids. The CDR3 is CASSTTSNPNEQFF. The CDR3 coding sequence is TGTGCCAGCAGCACCACTAGCAACCCGAATGAGCAGTTCTTC.

The V gene is TRBV7-2, the J gene TRBJ2-5; a weak D match, TRBD1 (6 bases). The CDR3 is 16 amino acids. The V end was cut by 6 bases, the J end by 5 bases, with 22 bases between. Germline CDR1 reads SGHTA; CDR2 reads FQGNSA. The chain's CDR3 is CASSLDSPIRGETQYF. For the CDR3, the DNA is TGTGCCAGCAGTTTGGACAGCCCGATCCGCGGGGAGACCCAGTACTTC.

This clonotype was counted between two and nine times. The V gene is TRBV5-1, the J gene TRBJ2-2; TRBD1 matches at 7 bases. The J segment lost 2 bases and the V segment lost 2 bases, leaving 9 bases of the junction unmatched. The CDR3 loop spans 17 amino acids. In germline, CDR1 is SGHRS, CDR2 YFSETQ. CDR3 residues: CASSLERTGPNTGELFF. The CDR3 nucleotides read TGCGCCAGCAGCTTAGAACGGACAGGCCCCAACACCGGGGAGCTGTTTTTT.

This clonotype was seen ten or more times. The rearrangement links TRBV6-4 to TRBJ1-1; D is unclear. The germline V gene has CDR1 MRHNA and CDR2 SNTAGT. With 7 bases removed from V and 7 bases from J, the gap between germline ends came to 22 bases. The CDR3 sequence is 15 residues long. DNA of the CDR3: TGTGCCAGCATGCCCCTTTGGCCTTCCCGAGGTGAAGCTTTCTTT. Translation gives CASMPLWPSRGEAFF.

This clonotype was picked up a small number of times. The V gene is TRBV4-2, the J gene TRBJ2-7; D is uncertain. From germline, CDR1 is LGHNA and CDR2 YNFKEQ. The germline V and J ends were trimmed by 0 bases and 6 bases, with 15 bases remaining between them. The CDR3 length is 15 residues. The CDR3 region is CASSQERRRLGEQYF. DNA of the CDR3: TGTGCCAGCAGCCAAGAAAGACGCAGATTGGGCGAGCAGTACTTC.

This clonotype was counted a few times. V is TRBV12-3 or TRBV12-4 and J is TRBJ2-3; D gene unclear. The CDR3 runs 14 residues. Trimming removed 5 bases at V and 4 bases at J, with 13 bases between. The CDR3 nucleotides read TGTGCCAGCAGTCCCATGTTTTACGCAGATACGCAGTATTTT. Amino acids: CASSPMFYADTQYF.

This clonotype turned up a few times. The chain recombines TRBV12-3 or TRBV12-4 with TRBJ2-3; D remains ambiguous. The CDR3 runs to 13 residues. V lost 6 bases and J 0 bases, leaving 7 bases between the germline ends. The CDR3 nucleotides read TGTGCCAGCAGCCGACCAAGCACAGATACGCAGTATTTT. Its translation is CASSRPSTDTQYF.

V gene TRBV18 combines with J gene TRBJ2-7, with D perhaps matching TRBD1 (5 bases). Trimming shortened V by 3 bases and J by 1 base, and 13 bases separated the two germline ends. The CDR3 spans 15 residues. Germline CDR1 is KGHSH and CDR2 is LQKENI. CDR3 in amino acids: CASSPTQGSSYEQYF. CDR3 DNA: TGTGCCAGCTCACCGACCCAGGGCAGTTCCTACGAGCAGTACTTC.

This clonotype was found a few times. V usage is TRBV4-3 and J usage is TRBJ1-4, with 7 bases fitting TRBD1. Germline-derived CDR1 and CDR2 are LGHNA and YSLEER. V was clipped by 0 bases and J by 7 bases; unmatched bases: 11. The CDR3 has 17 residues. The CDR3 nucleotides read TGCGCCAGCAGCCAAGACTCATTCGCACAGGGGTTTGAAAAACTGTTTTTT. This translates into CASSQDSFAQGFEKLFF.

This chain connects TRBV27 to TRBJ2-7, with D maybe TRBD2 (6 bases). CDR1 and CDR2 (germline): MNHEY, SMNVEV (reference sequence). This CDR3 has 16 amino acids. V lost 3 bases and J lost 2, with 17 bases in between. CDR3 protein: CASSFLPGTETYEQYF. In DNA form, the CDR3 reads TGTGCCAGCAGTTTCCTTCCCGGGACTGAGACCTACGAGCAGTACTTC.

This clonotype has more than one count but fewer than ten. CDR3 region: CATSATRLAGYNEQFF. The CDR3 DNA sequence: TGTGCCACCAGTGCTACCCGACTAGCGGGGTACAATGAGCAGTTCTTC. V usage is TRBV24-1 and J usage is TRBJ2-1; 11 bases agree with TRBD2. CDR1 is KGHDR, CDR2 SFDVKD, per germline. CDR3 length: 16 amino acids. V shed 5 bases and J 4 bases; nucleotides not matched to a gene: 6.

Ten or more counts support this clonotype. This chain links TRBV6-5 with TRBJ1-6; D might be TRBD1 (5 bases). The CDR3 covers 14 residues. Germline values: CDR1 MNHEY, CDR2 SVGAGI. V shed 2 bases and J shed 5 bases, with 7 bases lying between them. CDR3 amino acids: CASSYRQNNSPLHF. CDR3 nucleotides: TGTGCCAGCAGTTACAGACAGAATAATTCACCCCTCCACTTT.

The genes are TRBV18 and TRBJ2-7; D may be TRBD1 (5 bases). The germline CDR1 and CDR2 sequences are KGHSH and LQKENI. CDR3 length equals 13 residues. Trimming removed 1 base from V and 4 bases from J, with 8 bases in between. The CDR3 protein is CASSPLQGYEQYF. DNA for the CDR3: TGTGCCAGCTCACCACTTCAGGGTTACGAGCAGTACTTC.

This clonotype was counted between two and nine times. The chain has TRBV10-3 and TRBJ2-3, with 10 bases aligning to TRBD2. V was pared by 2 bases and J by 1 base, with 3 bases of the junction left unmatched. The CDR3 sequence is 16 residues long. Germline lookup yields CDR1 ENHRY and CDR2 SYGVKD. Here the CDR3 DNA reads TGTGCCATCAGTGAGCAGCTAGCGGGAGGCACAGATACGCAGTATTTT. Translated: CAISEQLAGGTDTQYF.

This clonotype occurred once. V is TRBV12-3 or TRBV12-4 and J is TRBJ1-1, with 9 positions matching TRBD1. Trimming at V came to 11 bases and at J to 0 bases, leaving 19 bases not matched to a gene. This CDR3 is 18 amino acids long. The CDR3 is CALCTGQGKGRMNTEAFF. The CDR3 DNA reads as TGTGCCCTCTGTACGGGACAGGGTAAAGGACGAATGAACACTGAAGCTTTCTTT.

In this sample, this clonotype turned up many times. The chain is built from TRBV12-3 or TRBV12-4 and TRBJ2-1, with 10 bases that match TRBD2. The CDR3 extends over 15 amino acids. Germline trimming cut 5 bases from V and 4 bases from J; bases unmatched to any gene: 5. DNA of the CDR3: TGTGCCAGCAGTCGAGTAGCGGGAGGTTACAATGAGCAGTTCTTC. Protein product: CASSRVAGGYNEQFF.

Many counts were recorded for this clonotype. The rearrangement joins TRBV15 to TRBJ2-1, with 12 bases identical to TRBD2. This CDR3 spans 16 amino acids. Germline V gene data show CDR1 as LNHNV and CDR2 as YYDKDF (reference sequence). V lost 5 bases, J lost 6 bases, and 8 bases stayed unmatched. CDR3 region: CATSVIPSGRANEQFF. As DNA, the CDR3 is TGTGCCACCAGCGTAATCCCTAGCGGGAGGGCCAATGAGCAGTTCTTC.